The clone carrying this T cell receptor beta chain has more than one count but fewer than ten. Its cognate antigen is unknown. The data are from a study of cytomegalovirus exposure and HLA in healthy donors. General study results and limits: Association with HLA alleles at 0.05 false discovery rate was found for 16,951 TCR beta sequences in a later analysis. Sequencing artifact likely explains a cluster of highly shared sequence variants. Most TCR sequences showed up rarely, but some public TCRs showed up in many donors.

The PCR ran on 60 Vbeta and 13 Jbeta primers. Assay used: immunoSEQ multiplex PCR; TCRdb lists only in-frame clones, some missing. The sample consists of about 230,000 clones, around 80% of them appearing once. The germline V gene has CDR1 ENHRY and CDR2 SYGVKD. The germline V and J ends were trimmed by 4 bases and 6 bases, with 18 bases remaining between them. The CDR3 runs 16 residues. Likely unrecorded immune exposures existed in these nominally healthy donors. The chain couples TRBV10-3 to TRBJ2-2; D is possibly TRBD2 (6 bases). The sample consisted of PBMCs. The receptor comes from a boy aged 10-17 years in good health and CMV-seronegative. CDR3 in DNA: TGTGCCATCAGTGGCTGGGGGGAAATCCCTCCCGGGGAGCTGTTTTTT. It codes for CAISGWGEIPPGELFF.